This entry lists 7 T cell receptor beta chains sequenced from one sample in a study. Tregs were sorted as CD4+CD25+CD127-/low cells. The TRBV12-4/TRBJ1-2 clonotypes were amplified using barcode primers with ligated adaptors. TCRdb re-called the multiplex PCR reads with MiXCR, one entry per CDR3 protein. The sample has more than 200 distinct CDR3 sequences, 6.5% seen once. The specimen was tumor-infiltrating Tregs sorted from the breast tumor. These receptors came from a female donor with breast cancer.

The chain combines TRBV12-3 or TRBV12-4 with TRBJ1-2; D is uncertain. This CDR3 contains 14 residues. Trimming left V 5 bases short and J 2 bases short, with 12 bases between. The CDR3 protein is CASSPGPWNYGYTF. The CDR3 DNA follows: TGTGCCAGCAGTCCAGGACCGTGGAACTATGGCTACACCTTC.

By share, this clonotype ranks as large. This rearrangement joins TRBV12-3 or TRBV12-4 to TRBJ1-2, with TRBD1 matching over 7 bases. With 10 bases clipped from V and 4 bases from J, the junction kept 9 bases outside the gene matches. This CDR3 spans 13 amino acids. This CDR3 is CATLGQVPYGYTF. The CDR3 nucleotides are TGTGCCACTCTTGGACAGGTCCCCTATGGCTACACCTTC.

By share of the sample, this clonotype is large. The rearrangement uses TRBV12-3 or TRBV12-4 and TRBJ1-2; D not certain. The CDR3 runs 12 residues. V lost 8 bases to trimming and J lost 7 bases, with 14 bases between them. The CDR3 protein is CASASGPGGYTF. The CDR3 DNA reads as TGTGCCAGCGCCTCCGGACCGGGTGGCTACACCTTC.

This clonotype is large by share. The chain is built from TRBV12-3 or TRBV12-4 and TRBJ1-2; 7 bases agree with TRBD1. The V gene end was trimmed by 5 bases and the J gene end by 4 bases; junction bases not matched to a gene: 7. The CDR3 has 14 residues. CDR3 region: CASSRDRLSYGYTF. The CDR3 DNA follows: TGTGCCAGCAGTCGGGACAGACTTAGCTATGGCTACACCTTC.

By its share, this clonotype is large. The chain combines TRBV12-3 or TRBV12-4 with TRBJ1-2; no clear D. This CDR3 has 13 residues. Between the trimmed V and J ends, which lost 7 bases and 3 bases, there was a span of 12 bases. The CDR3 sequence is CASTKGGYYGYTF. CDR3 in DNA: TGTGCCAGCACCAAGGGAGGGTACTATGGCTACACCTTC.

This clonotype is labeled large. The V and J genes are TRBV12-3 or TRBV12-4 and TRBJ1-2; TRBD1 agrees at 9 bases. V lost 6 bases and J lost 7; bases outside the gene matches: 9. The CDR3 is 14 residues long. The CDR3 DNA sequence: TGTGCCAGCAGCCGGACAGGGGCTCCGTCTGGCTACACCTTC. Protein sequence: CASSRTGAPSGYTF.

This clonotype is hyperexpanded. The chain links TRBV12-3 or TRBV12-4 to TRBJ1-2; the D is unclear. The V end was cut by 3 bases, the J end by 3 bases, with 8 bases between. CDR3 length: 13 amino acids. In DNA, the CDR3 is TGTGCCAGCAGTTTTCCTGGACACTATGGCTACACCTTC. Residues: CASSFPGHYGYTF.